This T cell receptor (beta chain) was identified in a study of CD8 T cells in Susac syndrome. Patients with Susac syndrome met diagnostic criteria that were recently defined for definite or probable disease. Reverse transcription of roughly 0.45 to 1 ug RNA was performed with random hexamers. TCRdb reprocessed the immunoSEQ multiplex PCR reads via MiXCR and lists one record per CDR3 protein. The profile shows under 150,000 distinct CDR3 sequences, around 95% of them singletons. The J segment lost 5 bases and the V segment lost 5 bases, leaving 12 bases of the junction unmatched. Germline assignment: CDR1 SGHAT and CDR2 FQNNGV. The CDR3 loop spans 15 amino acids. In this sample, this clonotype turned up a few times.

The chain employs TRBV11-2 and TRBJ2-7; 7 bases are shared with TRBD2. The material sequenced was CD4+ T cells from PBMCs. This sequence was found in a human donor with Susac syndrome. CDR3 region: CASSPRWGGEDEQYF. DNA for the CDR3: TGTGCCAGCAGCCCTCGGTGGGGGGGTGAGGACGAGCAGTACTTC.